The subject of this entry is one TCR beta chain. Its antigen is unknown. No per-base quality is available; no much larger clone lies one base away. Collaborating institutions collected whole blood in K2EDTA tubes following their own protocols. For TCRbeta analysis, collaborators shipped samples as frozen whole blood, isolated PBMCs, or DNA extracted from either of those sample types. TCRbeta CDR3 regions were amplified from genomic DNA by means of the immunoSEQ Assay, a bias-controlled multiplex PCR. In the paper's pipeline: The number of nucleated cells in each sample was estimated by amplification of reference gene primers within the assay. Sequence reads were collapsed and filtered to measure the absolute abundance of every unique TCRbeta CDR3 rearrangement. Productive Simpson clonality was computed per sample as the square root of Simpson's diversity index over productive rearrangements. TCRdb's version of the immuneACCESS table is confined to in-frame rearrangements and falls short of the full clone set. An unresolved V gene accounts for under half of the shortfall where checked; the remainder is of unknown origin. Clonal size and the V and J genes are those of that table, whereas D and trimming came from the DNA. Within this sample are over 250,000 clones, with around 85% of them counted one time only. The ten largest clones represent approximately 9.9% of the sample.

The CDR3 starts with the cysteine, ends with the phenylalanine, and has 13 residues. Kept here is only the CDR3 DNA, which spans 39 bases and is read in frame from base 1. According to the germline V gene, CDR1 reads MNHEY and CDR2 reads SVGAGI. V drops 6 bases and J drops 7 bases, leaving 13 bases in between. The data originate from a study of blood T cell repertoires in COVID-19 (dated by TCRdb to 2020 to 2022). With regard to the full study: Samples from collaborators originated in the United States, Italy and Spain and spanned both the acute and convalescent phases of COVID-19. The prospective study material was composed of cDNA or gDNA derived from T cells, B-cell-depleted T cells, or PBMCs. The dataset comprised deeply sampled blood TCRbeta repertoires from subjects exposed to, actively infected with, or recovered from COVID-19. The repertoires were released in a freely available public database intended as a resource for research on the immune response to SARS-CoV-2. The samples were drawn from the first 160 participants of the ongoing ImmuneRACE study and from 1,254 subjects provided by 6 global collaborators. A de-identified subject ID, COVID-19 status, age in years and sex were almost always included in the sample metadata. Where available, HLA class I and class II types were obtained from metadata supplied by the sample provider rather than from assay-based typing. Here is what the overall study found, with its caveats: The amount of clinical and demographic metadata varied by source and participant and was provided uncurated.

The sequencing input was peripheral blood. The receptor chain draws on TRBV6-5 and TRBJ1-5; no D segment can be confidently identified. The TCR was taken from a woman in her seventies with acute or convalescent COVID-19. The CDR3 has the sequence CASSPDYSQPQHF. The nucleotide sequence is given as TGTGCCAGCAGCCCGGATTATAGCCAGCCCCAGCATTTT.